These T cell receptor beta chains were read from a single sample in a study of blood T cell repertoires in COVID-19. Method: immunoSEQ multiplex PCR; TCRdb's copy keeps in-frame clones and lacks some. The sample yields 400,000 to 500,000 clones, 80% to 90% seen once. The material sequenced was peripheral blood. The receptors here all came from a woman aged 25 to 39 with active or convalescent COVID-19. Both conserved end residues are part of each CDR3. The D gene is left open where the match is weak. A row's size may be missing; if present it is once, few, many or a size class.

V	D	size	J	CDR3	DNA
TRBV4-1	TRBD2	NA	TRBJ2-1	CASSQEPTSASYNEQFF	TGCGCCAGCAGCCAAGAGCCCACTAGCGCCTCCTACAATGAGCAGTTCTTC
TRBV4-1	NA	NA	TRBJ2-1	CASSQVEGGAYNEQFF	TGCGCCAGCAGCCAAGTAGAAGGGGGGGCCTACAATGAGCAGTTCTTC
TRBV4-1	NA	NA	TRBJ1-2	CASSWGWEGDYGYTF	TGCGCCAGCAGCTGGGGATGGGAGGGGGACTATGGCTACACCTTC
TRBV23-1	NA	once	TRBJ2-7	CASSPGEMCRAREQYF	TGCGCCAGCAGCCCCGGGGAAATGTGCAGAGCCCGGGAGCAGTACTTC
TRBV9	NA	NA	TRBJ1-2	CASSPTAPNYGYTF	TGTGCCAGCAGCCCTACAGCACCTAACTATGGCTACACCTTC
TRBV2	TRBD1	once	TRBJ2-7	CASRDTGGKQYF	TGTGCCAGCAGGGATACAGGGGGCAAGCAGTACTTC
TRBV5-6	NA	NA	TRBJ2-7	CASSPALREHYEQYF	TGTGCCAGCAGCCCTGCCTTACGGGAGCACTACGAGCAGTACTTC
TRBV7-9	TRBD1	few	TRBJ2-7	CASSLAQQGADEQYF	TGTGCCAGCAGCTTAGCCCAACAGGGGGCCGACGAGCAGTACTTC
TRBV29-1	TRBD1	once	TRBJ1-1	CSGTGVMNTEAFF	TGCAGCGGGACAGGCGTTATGAACACTGAAGCTTTCTTT
TRBV11-2	NA	NA	TRBJ2-1	CASSLDLNEQFF	TGTGCCAGCAGCTTAGATCTTAATGAGCAGTTCTTC
TRBV7-9	TRBD1	NA	TRBJ1-1	CASSRTGGVDTEAFF	TGTGCCAGCAGCAGAACAGGGGGGGTGGACACTGAAGCTTTCTTT
TRBV18	TRBD1	NA	TRBJ2-2	CASSPGQGLNTGELFF	TGTGCCAGCTCACCTGGACAGGGGCTTAACACCGGGGAGCTGTTTTTT
TRBV12-3/TRBV12-4	NA	NA	TRBJ1-2	CASSFQRWDGYTF	TGTGCCAGCAGTTTTCAGCGCTGGGATGGCTACACCTTC
TRBV6-5	NA	NA	TRBJ1-1	CASSRAGGEAFF	TGTGCCAGCAGTCGGGCCGGAGGTGAAGCTTTCTTT